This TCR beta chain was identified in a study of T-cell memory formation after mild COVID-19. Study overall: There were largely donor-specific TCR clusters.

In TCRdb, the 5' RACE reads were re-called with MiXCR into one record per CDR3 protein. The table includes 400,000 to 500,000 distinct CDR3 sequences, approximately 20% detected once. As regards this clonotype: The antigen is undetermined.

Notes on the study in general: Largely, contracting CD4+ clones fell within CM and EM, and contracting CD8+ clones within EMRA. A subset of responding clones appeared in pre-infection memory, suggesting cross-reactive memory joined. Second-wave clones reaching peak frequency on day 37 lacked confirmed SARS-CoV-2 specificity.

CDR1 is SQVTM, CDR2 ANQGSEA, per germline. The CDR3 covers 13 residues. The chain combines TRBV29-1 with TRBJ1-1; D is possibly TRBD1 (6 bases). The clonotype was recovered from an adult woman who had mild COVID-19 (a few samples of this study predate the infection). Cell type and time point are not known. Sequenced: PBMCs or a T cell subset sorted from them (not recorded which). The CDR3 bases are TGCAGTTGCCGTGGGGGGGGCAACACTGAAGCTTTCTTT. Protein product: CSCRGGGNTEAFF.